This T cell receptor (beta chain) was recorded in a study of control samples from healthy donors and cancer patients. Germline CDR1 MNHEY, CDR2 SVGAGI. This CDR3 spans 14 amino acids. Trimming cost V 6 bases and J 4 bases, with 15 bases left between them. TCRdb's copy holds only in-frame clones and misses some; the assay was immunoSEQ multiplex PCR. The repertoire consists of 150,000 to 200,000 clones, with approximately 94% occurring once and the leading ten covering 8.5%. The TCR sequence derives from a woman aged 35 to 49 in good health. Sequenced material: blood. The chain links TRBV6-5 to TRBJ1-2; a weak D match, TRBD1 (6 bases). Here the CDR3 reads CASRDPGGLYGYTF. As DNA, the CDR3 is TGTGCCAGCAGGGACCCCGGGGGCCTCTATGGCTACACCTTC.